These 19 T cell receptor beta chains originate from one sample sequenced in a study of blood T cell repertoires in COVID-19. Using immunoSEQ multiplex PCR, the repertoire was profiled, and TCRdb retains in-frame clones only, with some absent. Of some 140,000 clones listed, about 76% are singletons. The sample taken for sequencing was peripheral blood. The source of these receptors is a man at least 80 years old with acute or convalescent COVID-19.

This clone was counted once. The chain recombines TRBV7-2 with TRBJ2-7; D may be TRBD2 (7 bases). Germline CDR1 is SGHTA and CDR2 is FQGNSA. CDR3 length equals 15 residues. V was clipped by 2 bases and J by 2 bases, with 13 bases between them. Here the CDR3 DNA reads TGTGCCAGCAGCTTACGCGGGGGCCTCACCTACGAGCAGTACTTC. Translated, it gives CASSLRGGLTYEQYF. Variable domain in full (rest from reference TRBV7-2 and TRBJ2-7): GAGVSQSPSNKVTEKGKDVELRCDPISGHTALYWYRQSLGQGLEFLIYFQGNSAPDKSGLPSDRFSAERTGGSVSTLTIQRTQQEDSAVYLCASSLRGGLTYEQYFGPGTRLTVT.

The chain carries TRBV24-1 and TRBJ2-3; possible D gene TRBD2, 7 bases. Germline CDR1 KGHDR, CDR2 SFDVKD. Trimming cost V 0 bases and J 4 bases, with 10 bases left between them. This CDR3 region has 15 residues. The CDR3 loop is CATSDLGEGADTQYF. CDR3 nucleotides: TGTGCCACCAGTGATTTGGGGGAGGGGGCAGATACGCAGTATTTT.

The chain couples TRBV29-1 to TRBJ1-1; maybe TRBD1 (6 bases). The CDR3 has 12 amino acids. In germline, CDR1 is SQVTM, CDR2 ANQGSEA. Trimming took 7 bases from V and 4 from J, leaving 13 bases between them. The CDR3 DNA reads TGCAGCGCCTGGGAAGGGGGCACTGAAGCTTTCTTT. It translates to CSAWEGGTEAFF.

The chain has TRBV27 and TRBJ1-2; 8 bases fit TRBD1. With 3 bases clipped from V and 6 bases from J, the junction kept 12 bases outside the gene matches. This CDR3 is 16 amino acids long. Germline CDR1 is MNHEY and CDR2 is SMNVEV (reference sequence). CDR3 coding DNA: TGTGCCAGCAGTTTCTCCGGGACAGGAACTATAAATGGCTACACCTTC. It yields the protein CASSFSGTGTINGYTF.

V is TRBV27 and J is TRBJ1-6; D is unresolved. The germline V and J ends were trimmed by 6 bases and 10 bases, with 13 bases remaining between them. The germline V gene has CDR1 MNHEY and CDR2 SMNVEV (reference sequence). There are 13 residues in the CDR3. CDR3 nucleotide sequence: TGTGCCAGCAGCCCTACCGGCGGGTCACCCCTCCACTTT. Its protein product is CASSPTGGSPLHF.

The V and J genes are TRBV18 and TRBJ2-3; weak D call: TRBD1 (6 bases). The germline gives CDR1 KGHSH, CDR2 LQKENI. This CDR3 is 14 amino acids long. Trimming left V 1 base short and J 5 bases short, with 10 bases between. The CDR3 sequence is CASSPQGVEDTQYF. For the CDR3, the DNA is TGTGCCAGCTCACCACAGGGGGTGGAAGATACGCAGTATTTT.

There are a few counts of this clone. The chain carries TRBV5-1 and TRBJ2-7, with D unresolved. Trimming stripped 0 bases from V and 5 bases from J, with 12 bases between. The CDR3 spans 14 residues. Germline CDR1 SGHRS, CDR2 YFSETQ. CDR3 sequence reads: CASSLDTSENEQYF. The CDR3 nucleotides are TGCGCCAGCAGCTTGGACACCTCGGAGAACGAGCAGTACTTC.

The chain is built from TRBV10-3 and TRBJ1-3; D is undetermined. The length of the CDR3 is 12 residues. V was shortened by 6 bases and J by 4 bases, with 7 bases between the two germline ends. Germline V lookup: CDR1 ENHRY, CDR2 SYGVKD. This CDR3 reads CAIRGGGNTIYF. DNA for the CDR3: TGTGCCATCAGGGGAGGGGGAAACACCATATATTTT.

The gene calls are TRBV29-1 and TRBJ2-5; no clear D gene. This CDR3 region has 13 residues. Trimming took off 4 bases at V and 0 bases at J, with 9 bases between the two ends. The V gene's germline CDR1 is SQVTM and CDR2 ANQGSEA. The CDR3 region is CSVVYLYQETQYF. The CDR3 region has the DNA TGCAGCGTTGTTTATTTGTACCAAGAGACCCAGTACTTC.

The CDR3 reads CASSQGGAETQYF. The CDR3 nucleotides are TGTGCCAGCAGCCAAGGGGGGGCAGAGACCCAGTACTTC. The V call is TRBV7-3, the J call TRBJ2-5, with a tentative D call TRBD2 (7 bases). Looked up from germline, CDR1 is SGHTA and CDR2 is FQGTGA. This CDR3 has 13 residues. The V end was cut by 5 bases, the J end by 4 bases, with 11 bases between. The whole variable domain, remainder taken from reference TRBV7-3 and TRBJ2-5, is GAGVSQTPSNKVTEKGKYVELRCDPISGHTALYWYRQSLGQGPEFLIYFQGTGAADDSGLPNDRFFAVRPEGSVSTLKIQRTERGDSAVYLCASSQGGAETQYFGPGTRLLVL.

CDR3 loop: CASSFGGPYEQYF. DNA of the CDR3: TGTGCCAGCAGTTTCGGGGGGCCCTACGAGCAGTACTTC. The chain carries TRBV2 and TRBJ2-7; D is possibly TRBD2 (7 bases). Germline lookup yields CDR1 SNHLY and CDR2 FYNNEI. The CDR3 extends over 13 amino acids. Trimming stripped 5 bases from V and 2 bases from J, with 10 bases between.

This clone was counted a single time. V is TRBV24-1 and J is TRBJ2-3; possible D gene TRBD2, 5 bases. Trimming stripped 2 bases from V and 1 base from J, with 6 bases between. CDR1 is KGHDR, CDR2 SFDVKD, per germline. There are 14 residues in the CDR3. DNA for the CDR3: TGTGCCACCAGTGATTCGCGGGGCACAGATACGCAGTATTTT. Translated, it gives CATSDSRGTDTQYF.

The chain carries TRBV5-1 and TRBJ2-7; D unresolved. Germline CDR1 is SGHRS and CDR2 is YFSETQ. CDR3 length: 14 amino acids. V was clipped by 1 base and J by 2 bases, with 10 bases between them. CDR3 in DNA: TGCGCCAGCAGCTTGATCCCTTCTACCTACGAGCAGTACTTC. Amino acid sequence: CASSLIPSTYEQYF.

This chain joins TRBV6-5 and TRBJ2-5; D is possibly TRBD2 (6 bases). The CDR3 has 14 amino acids. From germline, CDR1 is MNHEY and CDR2 SVGAGI. The V gene lost 7 bases and the J gene lost 3 bases, with 15 bases spanning the gap. The CDR3 spells CASTSMGGEETQYF. The DNA of the CDR3 is TGTGCCAGCACCAGCATGGGCGGGGAAGAGACCCAGTACTTC.

V usage is TRBV9 and J usage is TRBJ2-7; 7 nucleotides line up with TRBD1. V shed 3 bases, J shed 2 bases, and the junction held 5 bases outside the gene matches. CDR1 and CDR2 from the germline V gene are SGDLS and YYNGEE. This CDR3 region has 14 residues. The CDR3 region is CASSAETGTYEQYF. The DNA of the CDR3 is TGTGCCAGCAGCGCAGAGACAGGGACCTACGAGCAGTACTTC.

This chain joins TRBV7-3 and TRBJ1-6; D is uncertain. Per germline, CDR1 SGHTA and CDR2 FQGTGA. Trimming removed 2 bases from V and 7 bases from J, with 6 bases in between. This CDR3 contains 13 residues. The CDR3 sequence: CASSLGVNSPLHF. CDR3 DNA sequence: TGTGCCAGCAGCTTAGGAGTGAATTCACCCCTCCACTTT.

V and J are TRBV4-2 and TRBJ1-6; tentative D call: TRBD1 (6 bases). Germline lookup yields CDR1 LGHNA and CDR2 YNFKEQ. This CDR3 is 17 amino acids long. V lost 0 bases, J lost 6 bases, and 15 bases lay in between. The CDR3 nucleotides are TGTGCCAGCAGCCAAGATTCCGGGGGGGCGGGTAATTCACCCCTCCACTTT. This encodes CASSQDSGGAGNSPLHF.

J is TRBJ2-7 and V is TRBV5-1, with D tentatively TRBD2 (6 bases). V lost 5 bases and J 0 bases, leaving 12 bases between the germline ends. Looked up from germline, CDR1 is SGHRS and CDR2 is YFSETQ. CDR3 length: 14 residues. The CDR3 sequence: CASRRDFLSYEQYF. CDR3 DNA sequence: TGCGCCAGCAGGAGGGACTTCCTCTCCTACGAGCAGTACTTC.

The chain recombines TRBV3-1 (or the pseudogene TRBV3-2) with TRBJ2-5; D is possibly TRBD2 (7 bases). The CDR3 runs 14 residues. The V gene lost 4 bases and the J gene lost 3 bases, with 12 bases spanning the gap. CDR1 LGHDT and CDR2 YNNKEL come from the germline V gene (reference sequence). The CDR3 region is CASSLRGGKETQYF. The DNA for the CDR3 is TGTGCCAGCAGCCTAAGGGGGGGGAAAGAGACCCAGTACTTC.